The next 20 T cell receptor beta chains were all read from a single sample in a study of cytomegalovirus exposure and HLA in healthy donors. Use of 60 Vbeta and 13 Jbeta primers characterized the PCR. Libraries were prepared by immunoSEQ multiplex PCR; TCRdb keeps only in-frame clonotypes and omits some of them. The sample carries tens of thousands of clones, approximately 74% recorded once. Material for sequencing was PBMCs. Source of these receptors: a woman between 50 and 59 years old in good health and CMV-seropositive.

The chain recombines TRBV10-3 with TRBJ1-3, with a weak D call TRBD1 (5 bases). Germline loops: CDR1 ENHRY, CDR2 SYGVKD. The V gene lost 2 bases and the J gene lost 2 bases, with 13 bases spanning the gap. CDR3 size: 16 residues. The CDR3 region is CAISEGAALAGNTIYF. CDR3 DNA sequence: TGTGCCATCAGTGAGGGGGCAGCTCTAGCTGGAAACACCATATATTTT.

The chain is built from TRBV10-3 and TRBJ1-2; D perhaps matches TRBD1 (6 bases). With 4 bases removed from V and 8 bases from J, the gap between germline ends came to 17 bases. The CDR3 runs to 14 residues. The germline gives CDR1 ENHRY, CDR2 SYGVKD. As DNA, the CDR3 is TGTGCCATCAGTGGAGGGGGACCGGGGGGAGGCTACACCTTC. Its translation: CAISGGGPGGGYTF.

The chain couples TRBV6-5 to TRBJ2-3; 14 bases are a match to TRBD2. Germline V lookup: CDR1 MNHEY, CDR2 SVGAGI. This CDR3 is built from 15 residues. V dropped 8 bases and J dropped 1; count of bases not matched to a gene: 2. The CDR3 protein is CASGTSGRGTDTQYF. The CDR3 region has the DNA TGTGCCAGCGGGACTAGCGGGAGAGGCACAGATACGCAGTATTTT.

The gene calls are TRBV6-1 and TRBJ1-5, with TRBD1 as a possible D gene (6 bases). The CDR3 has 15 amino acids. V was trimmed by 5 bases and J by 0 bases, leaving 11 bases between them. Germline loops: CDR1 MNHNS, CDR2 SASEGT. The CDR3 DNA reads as TGTGCCAGCAGTTGGACAGCTGATAGCAATCAGCCCCAGCATTTT. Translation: CASSWTADSNQPQHF.

The CDR3 DNA reads as TGTGCCAGCAGTGAAGCGGGACAGGGGGCGGCGGGGCAGTTCTTC. Amino acid sequence: CASSEAGQGAAGQFF. The V gene is TRBV6-1, the J gene TRBJ2-1; TRBD1 matches at 12 bases. CDR1 is MNHNS and CDR2 is SASEGT in the germline V gene. The CDR3 consists of 15 residues. J lost 12 bases, V lost 0 bases, and 6 bases had no gene match.

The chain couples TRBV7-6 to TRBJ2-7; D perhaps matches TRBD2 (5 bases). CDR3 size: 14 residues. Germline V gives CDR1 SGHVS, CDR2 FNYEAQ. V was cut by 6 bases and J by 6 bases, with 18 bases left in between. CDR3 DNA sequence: TGTGCCAGCAGTCAGATGGGAGAGGTAGCCGAGCAGTACTTC. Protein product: CASSQMGEVAEQYF.

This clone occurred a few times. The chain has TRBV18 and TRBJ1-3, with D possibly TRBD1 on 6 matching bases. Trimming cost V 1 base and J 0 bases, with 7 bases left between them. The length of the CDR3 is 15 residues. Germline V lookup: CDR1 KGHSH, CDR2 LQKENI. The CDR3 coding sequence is TGTGCCAGCTCACCACAGGACAGCTCTGGAAACACCATATATTTT. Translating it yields CASSPQDSSGNTIYF.

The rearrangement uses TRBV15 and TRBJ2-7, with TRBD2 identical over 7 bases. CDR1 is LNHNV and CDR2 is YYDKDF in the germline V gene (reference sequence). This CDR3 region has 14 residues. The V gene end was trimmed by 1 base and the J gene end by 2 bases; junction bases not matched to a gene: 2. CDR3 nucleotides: TGTGCCACCAGCAGAGGGGGGGGAGCCTACGAGCAGTACTTC. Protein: CATSRGGGAYEQYF. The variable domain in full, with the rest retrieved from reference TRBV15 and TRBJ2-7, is DAMVIQNPRYQVTQFGKPVTLSCSQTLNHNVMYWYQQKSSQAPKLLFHYYDKDFNNEADTPDNFQSRRPNTSFCFLDIRSPGLGDTAMYLCATSRGGGAYEQYFGPGTRLTVT.

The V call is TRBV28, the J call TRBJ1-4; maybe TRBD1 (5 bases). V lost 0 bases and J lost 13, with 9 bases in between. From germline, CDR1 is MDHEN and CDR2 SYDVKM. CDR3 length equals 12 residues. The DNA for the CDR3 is TGTGCCAGCAGTTTATGGTCCAGGGCACTGTTTTTT. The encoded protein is CASSLWSRALFF.

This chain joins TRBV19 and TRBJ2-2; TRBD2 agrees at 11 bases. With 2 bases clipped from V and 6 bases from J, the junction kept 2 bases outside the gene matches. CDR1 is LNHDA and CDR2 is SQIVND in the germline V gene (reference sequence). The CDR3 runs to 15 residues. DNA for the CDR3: TGTGCCAGTAGTATACTAGCGGGAGGATCCGGGGAGCTGTTTTTT. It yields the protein CASSILAGGSGELFF.

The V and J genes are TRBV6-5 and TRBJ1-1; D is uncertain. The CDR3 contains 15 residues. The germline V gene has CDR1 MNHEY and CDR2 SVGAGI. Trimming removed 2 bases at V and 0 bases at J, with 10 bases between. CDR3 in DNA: TGTGCCAGCAGTTACCAGGAAAATATGAACACTGAAGCTTTCTTT. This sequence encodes CASSYQENMNTEAFF.

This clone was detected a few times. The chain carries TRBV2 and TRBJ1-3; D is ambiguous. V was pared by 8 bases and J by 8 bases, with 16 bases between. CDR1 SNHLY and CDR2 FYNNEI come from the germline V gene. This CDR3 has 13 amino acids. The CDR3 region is CASRFPEGDTIYF. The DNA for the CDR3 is TGTGCCAGCCGTTTTCCAGAAGGAGACACCATATATTTT.

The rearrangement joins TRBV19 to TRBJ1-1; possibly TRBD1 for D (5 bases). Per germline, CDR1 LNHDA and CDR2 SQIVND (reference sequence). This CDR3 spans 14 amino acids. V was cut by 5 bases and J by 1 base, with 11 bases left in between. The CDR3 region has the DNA TGTGCCAGTAGTCCGGGGGTGGCGAACACTGAAGCTTTCTTT. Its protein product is CASSPGVANTEAFF.

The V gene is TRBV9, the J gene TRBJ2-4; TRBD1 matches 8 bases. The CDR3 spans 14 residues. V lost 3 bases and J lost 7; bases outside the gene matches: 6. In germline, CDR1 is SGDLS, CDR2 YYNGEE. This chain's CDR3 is CASSGTDRVNIQYF. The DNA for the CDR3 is TGTGCCAGCAGCGGGACGGACAGGGTTAACATTCAGTACTTC.

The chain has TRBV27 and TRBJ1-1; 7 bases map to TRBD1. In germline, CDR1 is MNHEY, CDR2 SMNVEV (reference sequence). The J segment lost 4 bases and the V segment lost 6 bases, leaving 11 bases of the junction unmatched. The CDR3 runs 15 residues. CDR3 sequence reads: CASRVLGQALTEAFF. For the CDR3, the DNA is TGTGCCAGCAGAGTGTTAGGACAGGCCCTCACTGAAGCTTTCTTT.

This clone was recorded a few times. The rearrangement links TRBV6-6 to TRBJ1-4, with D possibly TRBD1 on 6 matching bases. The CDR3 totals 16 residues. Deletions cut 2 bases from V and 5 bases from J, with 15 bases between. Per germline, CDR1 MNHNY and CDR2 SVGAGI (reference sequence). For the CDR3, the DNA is TGTGCCAGCAGTTACCCCACAGGGCGCGGCAATGAAAAACTGTTTTTT. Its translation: CASSYPTGRGNEKLFF.

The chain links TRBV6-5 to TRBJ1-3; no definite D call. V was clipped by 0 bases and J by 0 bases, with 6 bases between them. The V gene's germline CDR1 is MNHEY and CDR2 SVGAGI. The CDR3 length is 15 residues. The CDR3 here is CASSYSVSSGNTIYF. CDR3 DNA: TGTGCCAGCAGTTACTCAGTGAGCTCTGGAAACACCATATATTTT.

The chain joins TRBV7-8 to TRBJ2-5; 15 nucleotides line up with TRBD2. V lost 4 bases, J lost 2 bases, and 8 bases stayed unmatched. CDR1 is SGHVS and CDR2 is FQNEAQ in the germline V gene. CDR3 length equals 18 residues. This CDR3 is CASSSGLAGGSWQETQYF. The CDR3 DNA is TGTGCCAGCAGCTCCGGACTAGCGGGAGGGTCATGGCAAGAGACCCAGTACTTC. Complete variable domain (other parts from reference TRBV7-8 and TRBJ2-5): GAGVSQSPRYKVAKRGQDVALRCDPISGHVSLFWYQQALGQGPEFLTYFQNEAQLDKSGLPSDRFFAERPEGSVSTLKIQRTQQEDSAVYLCASSSGLAGGSWQETQYFGPGTRLLVL.

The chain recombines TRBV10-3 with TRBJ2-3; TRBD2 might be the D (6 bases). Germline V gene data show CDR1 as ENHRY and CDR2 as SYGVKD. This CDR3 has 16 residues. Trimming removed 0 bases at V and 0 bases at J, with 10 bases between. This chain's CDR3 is CAISESRAGSTDTQYF. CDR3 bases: TGTGCCATCAGTGAGTCGAGGGCGGGAAGCACAGATACGCAGTATTTT.

The CDR3 nucleotides read TGTGCCTGGAACCCTGGGAGTAGTGCTAGCAATCAGCCCCAGCATTTT. The encoded protein is CAWNPGSSASNQPQHF. The chain is built from TRBV30 and TRBJ1-5; no clear D gene. V was cut by 4 bases and J by 0 bases, with 16 bases left in between. Germline CDR1 GTSNPN, CDR2 SVGIG (reference sequence). The CDR3 sequence is 16 residues long.